These 23 T cell receptor beta chains were sequenced from one sample in a study of neurological immune-mediated disorders. TCRdb fed the 5' RACE reads into MiXCR, producing one record per CDR3 protein. The sample consists of about 21,000 distinct CDR3 sequences, around 6.2% of them appearing once. The sequencing sample was made of CD8+ T cells from blood. These receptors came from a man younger than 30 in good health.

This clonotype occurred many times. The chain joins TRBV9 to TRBJ2-5, with 11 bases matching TRBD2. Germline CDR1 is SGDLS and CDR2 is YYNGEE. The CDR3 contains 17 residues. After removal of 4 bases from V and 5 bases from J, the junction contained 13 bases not matched to a gene. The CDR3, as DNA: TGTGCCAGCAGCCTTCCCCCTAGCGGGGGGTTGAAGGAGACCCAGTACTTC. It encodes CASSLPPSGGLKETQYF.

This clonotype was detected ten times or more. V is TRBV29-1 and J is TRBJ2-1; D not certain. This CDR3 region has 14 residues. Trimming pared 2 bases from V and 1 base from J, leaving 9 bases between. Germline V gene lookup returns CDR1 SQVTM and CDR2 ANQGSEA. The CDR3 spells CSVESGLSYNEQFF. The CDR3 coding sequence is TGCAGCGTTGAATCCGGGCTGTCCTACAATGAGCAGTTCTTC.

In this sample, this clonotype turned up many times. The rearrangement joins TRBV6-2 or TRBV6-3 to TRBJ1-5; tentative D call: TRBD1 (6 bases). V was cut by 6 bases and J by 2 bases, with 14 bases left in between. CDR1 and CDR2 (germline): MNHEY, SVGEGT. The CDR3 sequence is 15 residues long. The CDR3 coding sequence is TGTGCCAGCAGCCCACAGGGAATCGGCAATCAGCCCCAGCATTTT. This codes for CASSPQGIGNQPQHF.

This clonotype was detected many times. CDR3: CASSHQGGGDGYTF. The DNA for the CDR3 is TGTGCCAGCAGTCACCAAGGGGGGGGCGATGGCTACACCTTC. The V call is TRBV6-5, the J call TRBJ1-2, with D tentatively TRBD1 (6 bases). The germline CDR1 and CDR2 sequences are MNHEY and SVGAGI. The CDR3 runs to 14 residues. Deletions cut 5 bases from V and 6 bases from J, with 16 bases between.

This clonotype was seen ten or more times. The chain couples TRBV11-1 to TRBJ1-1; D gene ambiguous. The CDR3 totals 14 residues. V was pared by 6 bases and J by 0 bases, with 11 bases between. Germline CDR1 reads SGHAT; CDR2 reads FQDESV (reference sequence). The chain's CDR3 is CASRFGRMNTEAFF. In DNA form, the CDR3 reads TGTGCCAGCAGATTTGGACGGATGAACACTGAAGCTTTCTTT.

At least ten counts were recorded for this clonotype. The CDR3 protein is CASSYLLDRSTGELFF. CDR3 in DNA: TGTGCCAGCAGTTACCTACTGGACAGGTCAACCGGGGAGCTGTTTTTT. V is TRBV6-5 and J is TRBJ2-2; 7 positions agree with TRBD1. Germline lookup yields CDR1 MNHEY and CDR2 SVGAGI. CDR3 size: 16 residues. The J segment lost 5 bases and the V segment lost 2 bases, leaving 8 bases of the junction unmatched.

This clonotype was observed at least ten times. V usage is TRBV10-3 and J usage is TRBJ2-7; TRBD1 matches 9 bases. Germline V gene data show CDR1 as ENHRY and CDR2 as SYGVKD. Trimming at V came to 8 bases and at J to 1 base, leaving 3 bases not matched to a gene. The CDR3 extends over 13 amino acids. DNA for the CDR3: TGTGCCATCGGGACAGGGCCATCCTACGAGCAGTACTTC. It is translated as CAIGTGPSYEQYF.

Many counts were recorded for this clonotype. The chain combines TRBV3-1 with TRBJ2-2; the D is unclear. This CDR3 contains 14 residues. Trimming shortened V by 2 bases and J by 6 bases, and 10 bases separated the two germline ends. Germline loops: CDR1 LGHDT, CDR2 YNNKEL (reference sequence). CDR3 region: CASSQILTPGELFF. The CDR3 DNA is TGTGCCAGCAGCCAAATTTTAACCCCCGGGGAGCTGTTTTTT. Full variable domain (rest looked up from reference TRBV3-1 and TRBJ2-2): DTAVSQTPKYLVTQMGNDKSIKCEQNLGHDTMYWYKQDSKKFLKIMFSYNNKELIINETVPNRFSPKSPDKAHLNLHINSLELGDSAVYFCASSQILTPGELFFGEGSRLTVL.

This clonotype was seen at least ten times. The rearrangement links TRBV19 to TRBJ1-5; D gene ambiguous. Germline assignment: CDR1 LNHDA and CDR2 SQIVND (reference sequence). The CDR3 has 16 amino acids. The V and J ends lost 7 bases and 3 bases respectively, with 19 bases between them. The CDR3 region is CASTEGPQGLNQPQHF. The CDR3 DNA is TGTGCCAGTACCGAGGGTCCCCAAGGACTCAATCAGCCCCAGCATTTT.

This clonotype was seen many times. The rearrangement links TRBV5-1 to TRBJ1-5, with a weak D call TRBD1 (5 bases). Germline V lookup: CDR1 SGHRS, CDR2 YFSETQ. This CDR3 contains 13 residues. The V end was cut by 0 bases, the J end by 4 bases, with 5 bases between. The CDR3 is CASSLGQNQPQHF. The CDR3 DNA follows: TGCGCCAGCAGCTTGGGACAGAATCAGCCCCAGCATTTT.

This clonotype was recorded at least ten times. The chain recombines TRBV6-6 with TRBJ1-1, with D possibly matching TRBD1 (6 bases). V lost 0 bases to trimming and J lost 3 bases, with 14 bases between them. Germline V lookup: CDR1 MNHNY, CDR2 SVGAGI (reference sequence). The CDR3 length is 16 residues. The CDR3 loop is CASSYSRTERDTEAFF. CDR3 DNA sequence: TGTGCCAGCAGTTACTCCCGGACAGAGAGAGACACTGAAGCTTTCTTT.

This clonotype was recorded many times. The chain joins TRBV4-2 to TRBJ2-1; D not certain. V lost 0 bases, J lost 7 bases, and 10 bases lay in between. CDR1 and CDR2 (germline): LGHNA, YNFKEQ. This CDR3 is built from 14 residues. CDR3 sequence (DNA): TGTGCCAGCAGCCAAGAAGTCAGCCCTAATGAGCAGTTCTTC. This gives the protein CASSQEVSPNEQFF.

V gene TRBV7-9 combines with J gene TRBJ1-6; D is undetermined. The CDR3 is made up of 16 amino acids. V dropped 11 bases and J dropped 8 bases, with 25 bases sitting between them. Germline V gene lookup returns CDR1 SEHNR and CDR2 FQNEAQ (reference sequence). The chain's CDR3 is CAASSTLGGSDSPLHF. CDR3 nucleotides: TGTGCCGCGAGCTCAACCTTGGGAGGGTCGGATTCACCCCTCCACTTT.

This clonotype was seen at least ten times. The chain employs TRBV5-1 and TRBJ1-1, with D unclear. The germline CDR1 and CDR2 sequences are SGHRS and YFSETQ. This CDR3 has 14 amino acids. Trimming took 0 bases from V and 1 from J, leaving 7 bases between them. The CDR3 DNA reads TGCGCCAGCAGCTTGGAACAGTCGAACACTGAAGCTTTCTTT. This translates into CASSLEQSNTEAFF.

The chain links TRBV6-5 to TRBJ2-1; 7 nucleotides agree with TRBD1. Germline V lookup: CDR1 MNHEY, CDR2 SVGAGI. The CDR3 runs to 18 residues. Trimming cost V 0 bases and J 6 bases; bases outside gene matches: 14. In DNA form, the CDR3 reads TGTGCCAGCAGTTACTCGTCAGCCCTGAGACAGGGTAGCAATGAGCAGTTCTTC. It is translated as CASSYSSALRQGSNEQFF.

This clonotype was counted many times. The V gene is TRBV20-1, the J gene TRBJ2-3; weak D call: TRBD1 (6 bases). V was clipped by 3 bases and J by 5 bases, with 18 bases between them. The CDR3 spans 15 residues. Germline loops: CDR1 DFQATT, CDR2 SNEGSKA (reference sequence). The CDR3 nucleotides are TGCAGTGCTAGTCCGGGACATCGTCCGTTAGATACGCAGTATTTT. It is translated as CSASPGHRPLDTQYF.

This clonotype has ten or more counts. The chain uses TRBV5-6 and TRBJ1-5; TRBD1 is a possible D gene (6 bases). V was cut by 4 bases and J by 8 bases, with 16 bases left in between. The CDR3 is 14 residues long. CDR1 and CDR2 from the germline V gene are SGHDT and YYEEEE. The CDR3 spells CASSRWGASKPQHF. CDR3 nucleotide sequence: TGTGCCAGCAGCCGGTGGGGGGCTTCCAAGCCCCAGCATTTT. Full variable domain (missing parts from reference TRBV5-6 and TRBJ1-5): DAGVTQSPTHLIKTRGQQVTLRCSPKSGHDTVSWYQQALGQGPQFIFQYYEEEERQRGNFPDRFSGHQFPNYSSELNVNALLLGDSALYLCASSRWGASKPQHFGDGTRLSIL.

This clonotype was detected ten times or more. The chain couples TRBV3-1 to TRBJ2-1; maybe TRBD2 (6 bases). This CDR3 spans 18 amino acids. Germline loops: CDR1 LGHDT, CDR2 YNNKEL (reference sequence). Between the trimmed V and J ends, which lost 1 base and 5 bases, there was a span of 21 bases. CDR3: CASSQADFGVADHNEQFF. The CDR3 nucleotides read TGTGCCAGCAGCCAAGCCGACTTTGGAGTAGCGGACCACAATGAGCAGTTCTTC.

There are many counts of this clonotype. The chain couples TRBV12-3 or TRBV12-4 to TRBJ2-5; the D is unclear. V lost 3 bases and J 6 bases, leaving 14 bases between the germline ends. The CDR3 has 14 amino acids. The CDR3 spells CASSFEAAVQTQYF. DNA for the CDR3: TGTGCCAGCAGTTTCGAGGCCGCGGTACAGACCCAGTACTTC.

With respect to this clonotype: The DNA is left out, because the CDR3 cannot be placed on it with certainty; the CDR3 is given as TCRdb lists it. This rearrangement joins TRBV9 to TRBJ2-1. The CDR3 length equals 19 residues, ends included. The germline V gene encodes CDR1 SGDLS and CDR2 YYNGEE. CDR3 amino acids: CASSIYLCSVGNLNNEQFF.

This clonotype was detected many times. The CDR3 coding sequence is TGTGCCAGCAGCTTTGCCGGATCCTACGAGCAGTACTTC. The encoded protein is CASSFAGSYEQYF. The V gene is TRBV5-6, the J gene TRBJ2-7; D gene ambiguous. The CDR3 sequence is 13 residues long. Germline V lookup: CDR1 SGHDT, CDR2 YYEEEE. Trimming removed 2 bases at V and 1 base at J, with 7 bases between.

There are many counts of this clonotype. This chain joins TRBV10-3 and TRBJ2-7; D is uncertain. CDR3 length: 16 residues. V was trimmed by 4 bases and J by 5 bases, leaving 21 bases between them. Germline V gene sequence: CDR1 ENHRY, CDR2 SYGVKD. DNA for the CDR3: TGTGCCATCAGTGGGACGTCTCGATCATATTTGGACGAGCAGTACTTC. Encoded protein: CAISGTSRSYLDEQYF.

This clonotype was counted ten times or more. The V call is TRBV27, the J call TRBJ1-4, with 7 bases aligning to TRBD1. V lost 5 bases to trimming and J lost 4 bases; unmatched junction nucleotides: 4. The V gene's germline CDR1 is MNHEY and CDR2 SMNVEV (reference sequence). The CDR3 loop spans 14 amino acids. CDR3 sequence: CASSPTGLNEKLFF. Written as DNA, the CDR3 is TGTGCCAGCAGTCCGACAGGGCTTAATGAAAAACTGTTTTTT.